One sample yielded the 7 T cell receptor beta chains listed below, sequenced in a study of blood T cell repertoires in COVID-19 (TCRdb year 2020). The library was generated by the immunoSEQ multiplex PCR assay. The clones in this table, taken by TCRdb from immuneACCESS, are in-frame only. Not every clone is retained; where verified, under half of the shortfall comes from an unresolved V gene, and the cause of the rest is unknown. This sample gives 55,000 to 65,000 clones in total; around 86% of them show up just once. Around 3.4% of the sample comes from the top ten. Sequencing was done on a sample of peripheral blood. The receptors stem from a woman of 80 years or more with acute or convalescent COVID-19.

This chain uses TRBV18 with TRBJ2-7, with TRBD2 matching 9 bases. CDR1 is KGHSH and CDR2 is LQKENI in the germline V gene. This CDR3 is built from 15 residues. V shed 3 bases and J 4 bases; nucleotides not matched to a gene: 7. DNA for the CDR3: TGTGCCAGCTCACCTCGCGGGGGGGCAGGGTACGAGCAGTACTTC. This gives the protein CASSPRGGAGYEQYF.

The genes are TRBV27 and TRBJ2-7; a weak D match, TRBD1 (6 bases). Germline V gives CDR1 MNHEY, CDR2 SMNVEV (reference sequence). The CDR3 sequence is 15 residues long. Trimming stripped 2 bases from V and 4 bases from J, with 15 bases between. CDR3 amino acids: CASSLRGDNRYEQYF. The CDR3 DNA is TGTGCCAGCAGTTTACGAGGGGACAATAGATACGAGCAGTACTTC.

The CDR3 DNA reads TGTGCCAGCACGGTAGAGGGCAGGTTGAACACCGGGGAGCTGTTTTTT. Translation gives CASTVEGRLNTGELFF. This rearrangement joins TRBV7-2 to TRBJ2-2, with D possibly matching TRBD2 (5 bases). The V gene's germline CDR1 is SGHTA and CDR2 FQGNSA. Trimming shortened V by 7 bases and J by 1 base, and 16 bases separated the two germline ends. The CDR3 sequence is 16 residues long. Using reference TRBV7-2 and TRBJ2-2 for the parts outside the CDR3, the full variable domain is GAGVSQSPSNKVTEKGKDVELRCDPISGHTALYWYRQSLGQGLEFLIYFQGNSAPDKSGLPSDRFSAERTGGSVSTLTIQRTQQEDSAVYLCASTVEGRLNTGELFFGEGSRLTVL.

The chain combines TRBV6-2 or TRBV6-3 with TRBJ1-4; D remains ambiguous. Germline V gene sequence: CDR1 MNHEY, CDR2 SVGEGT. The V end lost 0 bases, the J end lost 0 bases, and 5 bases lay between the germline ends. CDR3 length: 15 amino acids. CDR3 protein: CASSYSRATNEKLFF. The CDR3 DNA reads TGTGCCAGCAGTTACTCGCGTGCAACTAATGAAAAACTGTTTTTT.

DNA of the CDR3: TGTGCCAGCAGCGCACCCGGGACAGGGGCTGGAAACACCATATATTTT. It yields the protein CASSAPGTGAGNTIYF. This chain joins TRBV7-9 and TRBJ1-3, with 10 nucleotides matching TRBD1. J lost 2 bases, V lost 5 bases, and 6 bases had no gene match. Germline values: CDR1 SEHNR, CDR2 FQNEAQ (reference sequence). This CDR3 comprises 16 residues.

The rearrangement links TRBV21-1 to TRBJ2-1; the tabulated D call, TRBD2, remains unverified against the DNA. TRBV21-1 is a recognized pseudogene. The CDR3 is 22 residues long. Here the CDR3 reads CASSKRLAGEGTPRRSYNEQFF. The DNA for the CDR3 is TGTGCCAGCAGCAAAAGACTAGCGGGAGAGGGGACCCCCCGCCGCTCCTACAATGAGCAGTTCTTC.

CDR3 region: CASSQSDRTGGAYGYTF. The DNA of the CDR3 is TGTGCCAGCAGCCAGAGTGATCGGACAGGGGGAGCCTATGGCTACACCTTC. This chain uses TRBV7-2 with TRBJ1-2; 10 bases are a match to TRBD1. Germline V gene sequence: CDR1 SGHTA, CDR2 FQGNSA. This CDR3 spans 17 amino acids. V shed 5 bases, J shed 4 bases, and the junction held 13 bases outside the gene matches.